This paragraph covers one TCR beta chain sequence. Measured with immunoSEQ multiplex PCR; TCRdb has only the in-frame clones, and not every one. This table holds about 90,000 clones, approximately 89% found once. Losses at the gene ends were 6 bases for V and 5 bases for J; bases not matched to a gene: 9. CDR3 length equals 15 residues. Germline-derived CDR1 and CDR2 are MNHEY and SVGAGI. The data derive from a study of OX40 agonist ivuxolimab in advanced cancers. This sequence was found in an adult with an advanced solid tumor such as melanoma, head and neck, liver or kidney cancer. The material was CD4+ or CD8+ T cells sorted from blood, obtained in a trial of the OX40 agonist ivuxolimab. The J gene is TRBJ2-7, the V gene TRBV6-5, with 11 bases aligning to TRBD2. This CDR3 reads CASSPRTSGFHEQYF. CDR3 DNA: TGTGCCAGCAGCCCTCGGACTAGCGGGTTCCACGAGCAGTACTTC.